These 19 T cell receptor beta chains share one sample of origin, sequenced in a study of blood T cells in healthy people across ages. A second PCR, run for about 6 to 11 cycles, used a sample-barcoded 5' primer plus a J-beta primer mix. One entry per CDR3 protein results from TCRdb running MiXCR on the 5' RACE reads. The sample comprises fewer than 1 million distinct CDR3 sequences, approximately 44% of which are singletons, and roughly 18% rests with the top ten. What was sequenced was blood. These TCRs come from a man between 60 and 75 years old in good health.

This clonotype has just a few counts. V gene TRBV15 combines with J gene TRBJ2-4; 7 positions match TRBD2. The CDR3 sequence is 15 residues long. V lost 3 bases to trimming and J lost 6 bases; unmatched junction nucleotides: 8. Germline CDR1 is LNHNV and CDR2 is YYDKDF (reference sequence). CDR3: CATSSTGGLLNIQYF. The CDR3 DNA follows: TGTGCCACCAGCAGCACGGGGGGACTCTTAAACATTCAGTACTTC.

The rearrangement links TRBV20-1 to TRBJ2-7; no clear D gene. There are 13 residues in the CDR3. From germline, CDR1 is DFQATT and CDR2 SNEGSKA (reference sequence). Trimming shortened V by 4 bases and J by 0 bases, and 10 bases separated the two germline ends. In DNA, the CDR3 is TGCAGTGCTATGCCCGAAAGCTCCTACGAGCAGTACTTC. Translating gives CSAMPESSYEQYF.

As for this clonotype: The junction departs from germline at one end; a sequencing error may be responsible. The CDR3 DNA reads as TGTGCCAGCAGCCCCGGGACAGGGAAAGGAGGGAATGGCTGCACCTTC. Translating gives CASSPGTGKGGNGCTF. The chain has TRBV6-2 or TRBV6-3 and TRBJ1-2; 9 bases match TRBD1. The germline V gene encodes CDR1 MNHEY and CDR2 SVGEGT. The CDR3 consists of 16 residues.

The CDR3 sequence: CASSVVLGGNQPQHF. The DNA for the CDR3 is TGTGCCAGCAGCGTAGTCCTTGGAGGGAATCAGCCCCAGCATTTT. The rearrangement uses TRBV9 and TRBJ1-5, with no clear D. CDR1 and CDR2 (germline): SGDLS, YYNGEE. The CDR3 contains 15 residues. V lost 0 bases to trimming and J lost 4 bases, with 11 bases between them.

The chain recombines TRBV6-7 with TRBJ1-1; 10 positions match TRBD1. TRBV6-7 is an open reading frame whose function is uncertain. The CDR3 has 13 amino acids. The V gene end was trimmed by 4 bases and the J gene end by 8 bases; junction bases not matched to a gene: 4. The CDR3 DNA reads as TGTGCCAGCAGTTTTGGGACAGGGGAAGAAGCTTTCTTT. This codes for CASSFGTGEEAFF.

In its sample, this clonotype was seen a few times. The chain is built from TRBV7-2 and TRBJ2-1; 7 nucleotides line up with TRBD1. Germline CDR1 and CDR2: SGHTA and FQGNSA. This CDR3 has 16 residues. The ends lost 0 bases at V and 5 bases at J; junction bases unmatched: 7. Here the CDR3 reads CASSLAPRGSNNEQFF. In DNA form, the CDR3 reads TGTGCCAGCAGCTTAGCTCCCAGGGGGTCTAACAATGAGCAGTTCTTC.

The chain has TRBV5-8 and TRBJ1-2, with D unclear. The ends were cut back, 5 bases at V and 2 bases at J, with 7 bases in the middle. Germline loops: CDR1 SGHTS, CDR2 YDEGEE. This CDR3 has 12 residues. DNA of the CDR3: TGTGCCAGCAGGCCTACGAACTATGGCTACACCTTC. Its protein is CASRPTNYGYTF. The full variable domain, rest sourced from reference TRBV5-8 and TRBJ1-2, is EAGVTQSPTHLIKTRGQQATLRCSPISGHTSVYWYQQALGLGLQFLLWYDEGEERNRGNFPPRFSGRQFPNYSSELNVNALELEDSALYLCASRPTNYGYTFGSGTRLTVV.

This clonotype came up a few times. The genes are TRBV12-3 or TRBV12-4 and TRBJ1-1; D is unresolved. Trimming shortened V by 6 bases and J by 0 bases, and 14 bases separated the two germline ends. This CDR3 region has 15 residues. The CDR3: CASSPAPFMNTEAFF. The CDR3 DNA reads TGTGCCAGCAGCCCCGCGCCTTTTATGAACACTGAAGCTTTCTTT.

V is TRBV4-3 and J is TRBJ2-6; D is unresolved. Looked up from germline, CDR1 is LGHNA and CDR2 is YSLEER. The CDR3 totals 16 residues. V was cut by 0 bases and J by 2 bases, with 8 bases left in between. The CDR3 region is CASSQDFTTGANVLTF. Here the CDR3 DNA reads TGCGCCAGCAGCCAAGATTTCACCACTGGGGCCAACGTCCTGACTTTC.

This clonotype was detected a few times. The genes are TRBV27 and TRBJ2-1; weak D call: TRBD2 (6 bases). Per germline, CDR1 MNHEY and CDR2 SMNVEV (reference sequence). V lost 3 bases and J lost 2, with 11 bases in between. The CDR3 runs 15 residues. The CDR3 loop reads CASSFVAGTYNEQFF. CDR3 sequence (DNA): TGTGCCAGCAGTTTTGTTGCGGGAACCTACAATGAGCAGTTCTTC.

This rearrangement joins TRBV4-1 to TRBJ1-5; D is possibly TRBD1 (5 bases). Germline V CDR1 and CDR2: MGHRA, YSYEKL. Deletions cut 2 bases from V and 8 bases from J, with 10 bases between. The CDR3 contains 13 residues. The CDR3 reads CASSQLGEKPQHF. CDR3 nucleotides: TGCGCCAGCAGCCAATTGGGGGAAAAGCCCCAGCATTTT.

The genes are TRBV6-5 and TRBJ1-1, with a weak D call TRBD1 (6 bases). V lost 2 bases and J 6 bases, leaving 16 bases between the germline ends. Germline CDR1 reads MNHEY; CDR2 reads SVGAGI. The CDR3 extends over 15 amino acids. In nucleotides, the CDR3 is TGTGCCAGCAGTTACACCTTGGACAGAGAGGCTGAAGCTTTCTTT. Protein product: CASSYTLDREAEAFF.

A few counts support this clonotype. The V call is TRBV13, the J call TRBJ1-2; TRBD1 matches at 8 bases. The CDR3 totals 14 residues. Trimming took 4 bases from V and 7 from J; bases not matched to a gene: 8. Germline V CDR1 and CDR2: PRHDT, FYEKMQ (reference sequence). The chain's CDR3 is CASSSRTGSLGYTF. CDR3 sequence (DNA): TGTGCCAGCAGCTCGAGGACAGGGAGTCTTGGCTACACCTTC.

This chain joins TRBV27 and TRBJ2-7; D is possibly TRBD1 (5 bases). The CDR3 runs to 15 residues. Looked up from germline, CDR1 is MNHEY and CDR2 is SMNVEV (reference sequence). Trimming pared 2 bases from V and 0 bases from J, leaving 11 bases between. CDR3 residues: CASSLRGGGSYEQYF. CDR3 nucleotide sequence: TGTGCCAGCAGTTTAAGGGGCGGCGGCTCCTACGAGCAGTACTTC.

This clonotype has a count of ten or more. For the CDR3, the DNA is TGTGCCACTAAGGGAGGGGGACACCAAGAGACCCAGTACTTC. As protein: CATKGGGHQETQYF. This chain connects TRBV10-3 to TRBJ2-5, with a possible D match to TRBD2 (7 bases). Trimming pared 10 bases from V and 0 bases from J, leaving 15 bases between. CDR1 is ENHRY and CDR2 is SYGVKD in the germline V gene. This CDR3 is built from 14 residues.

The rearrangement links TRBV27 to TRBJ1-2, with unresolved D. V dropped 8 bases and J dropped 4 bases, with 20 bases sitting between them. This CDR3 contains 15 residues. Germline assignment: CDR1 MNHEY and CDR2 SMNVEV (reference sequence). The CDR3 region has the DNA TGTGCCAGCGGCAAGTCGACCACTTTATCCTATGGCTACACCTTC. It translates to CASGKSTTLSYGYTF.

J is TRBJ2-1 and V is TRBV7-8, with TRBD2 matching 7 bases. The length of the CDR3 is 16 residues. V was pared by 5 bases and J by 0 bases, with 7 bases of the junction left unmatched. The germline CDR1 and CDR2 sequences are SGHVS and FQNEAQ. CDR3 amino acids: CASSLLAGDSYNEQFF. The CDR3 DNA is TGTGCCAGCAGCCTATTAGCGGGCGACTCCTACAATGAGCAGTTCTTC.

The rearrangement links TRBV3-1 to TRBJ2-7; D remains ambiguous. V dropped 1 base and J dropped 2 bases, with 15 bases sitting between them. The CDR3 is made up of 16 amino acids. Germline CDR1 and CDR2: LGHDT and YNNKEL (reference sequence). DNA for the CDR3: TGTGCCAGCAGCCAAGTAGGGTTGTCGGGTGCCTACGAGCAGTACTTC. Translated, it gives CASSQVGLSGAYEQYF.

Comment on this clonotype: One junction end disagrees with the germline gene, perhaps due to a read error. The chain has TRBV18 and TRBJ2-5; the D gene could be TRBD1 or TRBD2 (5 bases each). CDR1 is KGHSH, CDR2 LQKENI, per germline. The CDR3 is 15 residues long. The CDR3 DNA reads as TGTGCCAGCTCACCAACGGGACGGAACCAAGGGACCCAGTACTTC. This encodes CASSPTGRNQGTQYF. The full variable domain, in which reference TRBV18 and TRBJ2-5 provide the parts outside the CDR3, is NAGVMQNPRHLVRRRGQEARLRCSPMKGHSHVYWYRQLPEEGLKFMVYLQKENIIDESGMPKERFSAEFPKEGPSILRIQQVVRGDSAAYFCASSPTGRNQGTQYFGPGTRLLVL.